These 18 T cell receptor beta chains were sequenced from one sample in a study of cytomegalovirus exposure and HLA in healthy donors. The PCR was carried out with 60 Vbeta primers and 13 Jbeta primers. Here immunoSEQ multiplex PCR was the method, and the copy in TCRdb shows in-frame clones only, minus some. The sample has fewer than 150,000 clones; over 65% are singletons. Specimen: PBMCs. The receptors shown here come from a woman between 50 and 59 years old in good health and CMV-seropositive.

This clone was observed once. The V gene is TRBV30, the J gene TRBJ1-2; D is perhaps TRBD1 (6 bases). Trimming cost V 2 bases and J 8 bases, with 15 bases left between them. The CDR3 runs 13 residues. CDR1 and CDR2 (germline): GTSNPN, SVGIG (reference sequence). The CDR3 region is CAWSSGTGGGYTF. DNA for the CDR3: TGTGCCTGGAGTTCAGGAACGGGGGGCGGCTACACCTTC.

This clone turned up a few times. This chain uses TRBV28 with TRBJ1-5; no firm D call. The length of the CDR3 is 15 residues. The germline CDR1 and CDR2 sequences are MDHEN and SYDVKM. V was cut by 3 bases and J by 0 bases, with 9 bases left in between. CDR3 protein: CASSLLGSSNQPQHF. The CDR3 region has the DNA TGTGCCAGCAGTTTGTTGGGCAGTAGCAATCAGCCCCAGCATTTT.

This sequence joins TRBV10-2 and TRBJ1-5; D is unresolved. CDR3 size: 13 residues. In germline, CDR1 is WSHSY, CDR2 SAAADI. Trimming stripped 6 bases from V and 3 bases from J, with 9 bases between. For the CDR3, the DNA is TGCGCCAGCAGACGGACTGACAATCAGCCCCAGCATTTT. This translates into CASRRTDNQPQHF.

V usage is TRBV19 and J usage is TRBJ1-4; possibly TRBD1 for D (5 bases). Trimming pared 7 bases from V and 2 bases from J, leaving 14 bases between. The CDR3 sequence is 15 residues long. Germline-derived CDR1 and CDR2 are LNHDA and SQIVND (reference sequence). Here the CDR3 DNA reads TGTGCCAGTAAAGACCAGGGTTGGACTAATGAAAAACTGTTTTTT. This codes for CASKDQGWTNEKLFF.

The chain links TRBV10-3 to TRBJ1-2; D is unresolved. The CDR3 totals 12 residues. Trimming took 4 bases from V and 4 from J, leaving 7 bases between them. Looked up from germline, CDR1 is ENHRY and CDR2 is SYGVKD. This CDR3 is CAISASPYGYTF. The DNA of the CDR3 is TGTGCCATCAGTGCGAGTCCCTATGGCTACACCTTC.

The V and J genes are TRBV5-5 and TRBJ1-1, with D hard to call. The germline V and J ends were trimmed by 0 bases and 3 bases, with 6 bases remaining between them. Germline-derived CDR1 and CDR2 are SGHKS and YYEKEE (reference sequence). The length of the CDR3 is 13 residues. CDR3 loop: CASSLGIDTEAFF. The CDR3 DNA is TGTGCCAGCAGCTTGGGTATAGACACTGAAGCTTTCTTT. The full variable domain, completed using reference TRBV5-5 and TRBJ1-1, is DAGVTQSPTHLIKTRGQQVTLRCSPISGHKSVSWYQQVLGQGPQFIFQYYEKEERGRGNFPDRFSARQFPNYSSELNVNALLLGDSALYLCASSLGIDTEAFFGQGTRLTVV.

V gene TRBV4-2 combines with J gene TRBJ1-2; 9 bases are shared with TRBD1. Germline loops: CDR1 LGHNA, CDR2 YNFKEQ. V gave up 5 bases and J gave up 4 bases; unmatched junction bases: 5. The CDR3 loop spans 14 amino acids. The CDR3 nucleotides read TGTGCCAGCAGCGCCGGGACAGGGACCTATGGCTACACCTTC. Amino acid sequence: CASSAGTGTYGYTF.

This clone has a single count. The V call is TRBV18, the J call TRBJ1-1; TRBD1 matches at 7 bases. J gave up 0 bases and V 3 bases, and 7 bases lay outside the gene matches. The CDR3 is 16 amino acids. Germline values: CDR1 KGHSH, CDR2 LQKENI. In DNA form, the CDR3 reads TGTGCCAGCTCACCCGGCTTGGACAGGCTGAACACTGAAGCTTTCTTT. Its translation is CASSPGLDRLNTEAFF.

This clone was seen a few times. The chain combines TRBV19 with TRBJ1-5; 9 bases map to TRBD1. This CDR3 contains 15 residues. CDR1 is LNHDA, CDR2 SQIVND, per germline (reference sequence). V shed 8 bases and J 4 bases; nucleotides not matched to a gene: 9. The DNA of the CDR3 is TGTGCCAGTGCGACAGGGGGGATCACAAATCAGCCCCAGCATTTT. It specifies CASATGGITNQPQHF.

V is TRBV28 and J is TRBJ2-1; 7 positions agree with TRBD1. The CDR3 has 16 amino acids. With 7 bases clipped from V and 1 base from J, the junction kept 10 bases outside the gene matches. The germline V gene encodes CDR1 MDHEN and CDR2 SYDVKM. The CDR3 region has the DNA TGTGCCAGCAAAATTAGGGGGCCAACATCCTACAATGAGCAGTTCTTC. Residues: CASKIRGPTSYNEQFF.

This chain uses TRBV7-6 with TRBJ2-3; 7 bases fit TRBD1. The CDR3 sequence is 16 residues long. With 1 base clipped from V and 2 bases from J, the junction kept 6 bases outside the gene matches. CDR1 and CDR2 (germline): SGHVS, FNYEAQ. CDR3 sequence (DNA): TGTGCCAGCAGCTTAGGGGTGACAGGGAACACAGATACGCAGTATTTT. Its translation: CASSLGVTGNTDTQYF.

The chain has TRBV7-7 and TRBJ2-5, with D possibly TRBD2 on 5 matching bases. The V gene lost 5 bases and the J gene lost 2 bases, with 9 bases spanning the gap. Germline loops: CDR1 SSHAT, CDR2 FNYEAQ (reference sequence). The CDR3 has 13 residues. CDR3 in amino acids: CASSLQRQETQYF. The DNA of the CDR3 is TGTGCCAGCAGCCTACAGCGGCAAGAGACCCAGTACTTC.

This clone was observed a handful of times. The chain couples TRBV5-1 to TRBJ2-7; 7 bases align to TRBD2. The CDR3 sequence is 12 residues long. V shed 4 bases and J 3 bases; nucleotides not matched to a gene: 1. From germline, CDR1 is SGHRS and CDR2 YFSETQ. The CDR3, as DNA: TGCGCCAGCAGCGGGGGGGGCTACGAGCAGTACTTC. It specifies CASSGGGYEQYF.

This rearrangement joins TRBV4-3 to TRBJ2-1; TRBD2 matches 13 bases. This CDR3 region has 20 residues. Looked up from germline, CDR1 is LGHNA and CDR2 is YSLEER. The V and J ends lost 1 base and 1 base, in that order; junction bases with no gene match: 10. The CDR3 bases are TGCGCCAGCAGCCAAGGACGGACTAGCGGGAGAGTTTCTTCCTACAATGAGCAGTTCTTC. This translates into CASSQGRTSGRVSSYNEQFF.

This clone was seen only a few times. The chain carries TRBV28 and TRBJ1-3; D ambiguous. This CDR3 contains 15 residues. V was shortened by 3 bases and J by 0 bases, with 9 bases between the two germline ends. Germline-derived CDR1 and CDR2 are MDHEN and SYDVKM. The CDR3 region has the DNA TGTGCCAGCAGTTTCCTTGCTAGCTCTGGAAACACCATATATTTT. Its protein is CASSFLASSGNTIYF.

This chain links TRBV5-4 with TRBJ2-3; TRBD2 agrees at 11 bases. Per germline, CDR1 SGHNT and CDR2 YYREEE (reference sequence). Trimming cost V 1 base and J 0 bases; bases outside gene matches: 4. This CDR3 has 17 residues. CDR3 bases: TGTGCCAGCAGCTTGACTAGCGGGGGAGGGAGCACAGATACGCAGTATTTT. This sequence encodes CASSLTSGGGSTDTQYF.

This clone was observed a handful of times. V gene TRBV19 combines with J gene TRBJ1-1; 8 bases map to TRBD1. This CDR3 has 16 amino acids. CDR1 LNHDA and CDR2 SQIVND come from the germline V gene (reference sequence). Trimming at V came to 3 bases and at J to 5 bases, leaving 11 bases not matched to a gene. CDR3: CASSITKQGDKTEAFF. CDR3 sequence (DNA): TGTGCCAGTAGTATCACGAAACAGGGGGATAAGACTGAAGCTTTCTTT.

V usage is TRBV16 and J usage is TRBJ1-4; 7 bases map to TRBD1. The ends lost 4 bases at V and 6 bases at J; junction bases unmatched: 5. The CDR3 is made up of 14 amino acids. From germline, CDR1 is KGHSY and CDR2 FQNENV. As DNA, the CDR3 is TGTGCCAGCAGCCCCGACAGGGCGGATGAAAAACTGTTTTTT. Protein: CASSPDRADEKLFF.